This T cell receptor (beta chain) was recovered during a study of blood T cell repertoires in COVID-19. The wider study: From the United States, Italy and Spain came samples of acute and convalescent COVID-19. The cDNA or gDNA used as material had been derived from T cells, B-cell-depleted T cells, or PBMCs.

The CDR3 sequence is 15 residues long. Germline V gene data show CDR1 as SGHTS and CDR2 as YDEGEE. With 4 bases clipped from V and 5 bases from J, the junction kept 10 bases outside the gene matches. As processed by the authors: Reference gene primer amplification yielded estimated nucleated cell counts. TCRdb's table, derived via immunoSEQ multiplex PCR, lists solely in-frame clones and lacks some. That table gives V, J and clone size, and the DNA gave D and trimming. This sample has 65,000 to 90,000 clones, with around 81% found just once. The sequenced sample consisted of peripheral blood. This receptor was obtained from a human donor in a cohort sampled during active COVID-19. This sequence joins TRBV5-8 and TRBJ2-5; 8 nucleotides line up with TRBD1. As DNA, the CDR3 is TGTGCCAGCAGCCTACGGACAGGGATTGGGGAGACCCAGTACTTC. It specifies CASSLRTGIGETQYF.